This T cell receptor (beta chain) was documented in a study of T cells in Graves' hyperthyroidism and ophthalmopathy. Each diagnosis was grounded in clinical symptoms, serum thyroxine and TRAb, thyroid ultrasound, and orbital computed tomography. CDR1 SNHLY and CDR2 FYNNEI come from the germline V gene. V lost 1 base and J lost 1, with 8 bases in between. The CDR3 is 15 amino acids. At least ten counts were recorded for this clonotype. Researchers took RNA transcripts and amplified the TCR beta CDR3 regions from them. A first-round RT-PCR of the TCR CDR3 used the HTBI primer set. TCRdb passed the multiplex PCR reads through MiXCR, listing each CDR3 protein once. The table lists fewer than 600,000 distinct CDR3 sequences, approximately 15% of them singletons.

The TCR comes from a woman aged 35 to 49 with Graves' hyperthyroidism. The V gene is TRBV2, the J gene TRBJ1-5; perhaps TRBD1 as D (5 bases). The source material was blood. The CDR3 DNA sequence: TGTGCCAGCAGTGAAGAGGGACGGAGCAATCAGCCCCAGCATTTT. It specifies CASSEEGRSNQPQHF.